A selection of T cell receptor beta chains follows, all from one sample in a study of cytomegalovirus exposure and HLA in healthy donors. The data were produced by immunoSEQ multiplex PCR, yet TCRdb's version contains in-frame clones alone and is incomplete. This table holds about 170,000 clones, 85% to 90% found once. The sequenced sample was PBMCs. These receptors came from a woman in her 30s in good health and CMV-seronegative. Each CDR3 is given with its conserved first and last residue. Each record gives: J gene, clone size, D gene, V gene, CDR3 DNA, CDR3 protein. D genes are given only for firm matches. For some rows the clone size is stated as once, few or many, or as a class when expanded; others skip it.

TRBJ2-7,.,.,TRBV7-6,TGTGCCAGCAGCTCTGAACGAGGACAGGAGCAGTACTTC,CASSSERGQEQYF
TRBJ1-2,once,TRBD1,TRBV10-3,TGTGCCATCAGTGACGAACAGGGGGCCGACTATGGCTACACCTTC,CAISDEQGADYGYTF
TRBJ2-7,.,TRBD1,TRBV2,TGTGCCAGCAGCCCCGGGACAGGGGAAACCGAGCAGTACTTC,CASSPGTGETEQYF
TRBJ2-5,.,TRBD2,TRBV25-1,TGTACGATAGTAGCGGGGGCGAAGACCCAGTACTTC,CTIVAGAKTQYF
TRBJ1-4,once,.,TRBV7-2,TGTGCCAGCAGCCGCCTGGGGCAACTCGCAACTAATGAAAAACTGTTTTTT,CASSRLGQLATNEKLFF
TRBJ1-2,.,.,TRBV5-1,TGCGCCAGCAGCTTGCCCGGGACTGTTGGTGGCTACACCTTC,CASSLPGTVGGYTF
TRBJ1-5,.,TRBD1,TRBV6-1,TGTGCCAGCAGTGAACGGGGACAGGGCAATCAGCCCCAGCATTTT,CASSERGQGNQPQHF
TRBJ1-1,.,.,TRBV27,TGTGCCAGCAGTAGACGAGTAAGGGGGAGCTTTCTAAACACTGAAGCTTTCTTT,CASSRRVRGSFLNTEAFF
TRBJ1-5,.,TRBD1,TRBV29-1,TGCAGCGTGGGGGGACAGGGAAAGCCGAGCAATCAGCCCCAGCATTTT,CSVGGQGKPSNQPQHF
TRBJ2-5,.,.,TRBV5-6,TGTGCCAGCAGCTTGGCCGGGGGTGGGAGGGAGACCCAGTACTTC,CASSLAGGGRETQYF
TRBJ2-5,few,.,TRBV5-1,TGCGCCAGCAGCTTTGGGAACAGGGAAGGGGAGACCCAGTACTTC,CASSFGNREGETQYF
TRBJ1-4,once,.,TRBV2,TGTGCCAGCAGAGGGGTGGATTATAATGAAAAACTGTTTTTT,CASRGVDYNEKLFF
TRBJ2-1,.,TRBD2,TRBV7-9,TGTGCCAGCAGCCCCCTAGCGGGGGGAAATGAGCAGTTCTTC,CASSPLAGGNEQFF
TRBJ2-5,once,.,TRBV15,TGTGCCACCAGCAGAGGGGAGGAAGAGACCCAGTACTTC,CATSRGEEETQYF
TRBJ2-1,once,TRBD1,TRBV9,TGTGCCAGCAGCGTAGTGACAGGGGTTTCCTACAATGAGCAGTTCTTC,CASSVVTGVSYNEQFF
TRBJ1-2,.,.,TRBV5-1,TGCGCCAGCAGCTTGGCCGTAAGGACAGTCAAAAACTATGGCTACACCTTC,CASSLAVRTVKNYGYTF
TRBJ1-4,.,TRBD1,TRBV5-4,TGTGCCAGCAGCTTGTGGGGACAGGGGGAAGAAAAACTGTTTTTT,CASSLWGQGEEKLFF
TRBJ2-7,.,.,TRBV14,TGTGCCAGCAGCCAAGAGACAGGTCTGGTTTACGAGCAGTACTTC,CASSQETGLVYEQYF
TRBJ1-6,.,.,TRBV5-1,TGCGCCAGCAGCTTGGAGCCAATTACACCCCTCCACTTT,CASSLEPITPLHF
TRBJ2-7,.,.,TRBV7-8,TGTGCCAGCAGCATTAACGGAGCCTACGAGCAGTACTTC,CASSINGAYEQYF
TRBJ2-5,.,TRBD1,TRBV7-6,TGTGCCAGCAGCTTAAGTGCCGGGACAGGGGGGGAGACCCAGTACTTC,CASSLSAGTGGETQYF
TRBJ2-7,.,.,TRBV13,TGTGCCAGCAGCCCCAAAGACAGCCACTCCTACGAGCAGTACTTC,CASSPKDSHSYEQYF
TRBJ1-6,.,.,TRBV5-4,TGTGCCAGCAGCTCTCAGTTGGGGGGGAATTCACCCCTCCACTTT,CASSSQLGGNSPLHF
TRBJ2-7,.,.,TRBV15,TGTGCCACCAGCACTAGGAGCTCCTACGAGCAGTACTTC,CATSTRSSYEQYF
TRBJ2-7,.,.,TRBV5-1,TGCGCCAGCAGCTTGGCCGGGACATACTCCTACGAGCAGTACTTC,CASSLAGTYSYEQYF
TRBJ1-3,.,.,TRBV29-1,TGCAGCGTTCGGGTCTCTGGAAACACCATATATTTT,CSVRVSGNTIYF
TRBJ1-3,.,.,TRBV27,TGTGCCAGCAGTTTATCACCCGGGTCCGGAAACACCATATATTTT,CASSLSPGSGNTIYF
TRBJ2-7,.,TRBD1,TRBV7-6,TGTGCCAGCAGCCAAAACAGGGGCTCCTACGAGCAGTACTTC,CASSQNRGSYEQYF
TRBJ1-4,.,.,TRBV27,TGTGCCAGCAGTCCATCGGGGGGTCTAGAAAAACTGTTTTTT,CASSPSGGLEKLFF
TRBJ2-5,.,TRBD2,TRBV2,TGTGCCAGCTCCACCGGGACTAGCGGAGAGACCCAGTACTTC,CASSTGTSGETQYF
TRBJ1-2,.,TRBD1,TRBV5-1,TGCGCCAGCAGCTTAGGACAGGGGTTTGGTGGCTACACCTTC,CASSLGQGFGGYTF
TRBJ2-1,.,TRBD2,TRBV4-3,TGCGCCAGCAGCCAAGATCCAAGGGACTACCTATACAATGAGCAGTTCTTC,CASSQDPRDYLYNEQFF
TRBJ1-4,.,TRBD1,TRBV19,TGTGCCAGTAGCATAACAGGGGGAGGAGAAAAACTGTTTTTT,CASSITGGGEKLFF
TRBJ1-2,.,.,TRBV6-1,TGTGCCAGCAGTGAAGCGCCAGGAGGCTACACCTTC,CASSEAPGGYTF
TRBJ2-1,.,.,TRBV29-1,TGCAGCGTTGAAGAAGTAGCGAACTCCTACAATGAGCAGTTCTTC,CSVEEVANSYNEQFF
TRBJ2-7,.,TRBD2,TRBV6-6,TGTGCCAGCAGAGGACTAGCGGGGGGGCCTTACGAGCAGTACTTC,CASRGLAGGPYEQYF
TRBJ2-4,.,TRBD2,TRBV5-1,TGCGCCAGCAGCTTGGTGACTAGCAATGATGGCCCTCAGTACTTC,CASSLVTSNDGPQYF
TRBJ1-2,.,.,TRBV19,TGTGCCAGCAGGCCCCGAGGGGGAAATGGCTACACCTTC,CASRPRGGNGYTF
TRBJ1-1,.,TRBD1,TRBV2,TGTGCCAGCAGTATTTCTAGGACGACAGGGGACACTGAAGCTTTCTTT,CASSISRTTGDTEAFF
TRBJ2-2,.,.,TRBV5-5,TGTGCCAGCAGCTTCGGGGAGAGGACCGGGGAGCTGTTTTTT,CASSFGERTGELFF